These 4 T cell receptor beta chains were all obtained from the same sample, sequenced in a study of blood T cell repertoires in COVID-19. Only in-frame clones appear in the TCRdb table, and some are missing; sequencing was by immunoSEQ multiplex PCR. Of roughly 300,000 clones detected, roughly 84% appear once; the ten largest clones hold almost 1.5%. The sequenced sample consisted of peripheral blood. These receptors all come from a human donor with COVID-19, enrolled during active disease. The donor label of this sample is uncertain.

This clone occurred once. The chain recombines TRBV10-2 with TRBJ2-1; TRBD2 agrees at 14 bases. V trimming: 7 bases; J trimming: 2 bases; junction bases outside the gene matches: 7. The CDR3 covers 17 residues. Germline loops: CDR1 WSHSY, CDR2 SAAADI. CDR3 nucleotides: TGCGCCAGCACCGGGACTAGCGGGGGAACCCCCTACAATGAGCAGTTCTTC. It codes for CASTGTSGGTPYNEQFF.

In this sample, this clone turned up a few times. One end of the junction varies from germline; a read error may be responsible. The chain recombines TRBV12-3 or TRBV12-4 with TRBJ1-2; D is possibly TRBD1 (5 bases). The length of the CDR3 is 12 residues. CDR3: CASSPTARVGSF. In DNA, the CDR3 is TGTGCCAGCAGCCCGACAGCACGGGTCGGCAGCTTC.

The genes are TRBV11-2 and TRBJ2-3; perhaps TRBD2 as D (6 bases). V lost 2 bases and J lost 1, with 10 bases in between. The CDR3 runs to 15 residues. Germline CDR1 is SGHAT and CDR2 is FQNNGV. The DNA for the CDR3 is TGTGCCAGCAGCTTAAGGGTAGCGGGCACAGATACGCAGTATTTT. Translating it yields CASSLRVAGTDTQYF. Supplemented by reference TRBV11-2 and TRBJ2-3, the full variable domain reads EAGVAQSPRYKIIEKRQSVAFWCNPISGHATLYWYQQILGQGPKLLIQFQNNGVVDDSQLPKDRFSAERLKGVDSTLKIQPAKLEDSAVYLCASSLRVAGTDTQYFGPGTRLTVL.

This chain joins TRBV18 and TRBJ1-5, with D unclear. This CDR3 region has 14 residues. The V gene's germline CDR1 is KGHSH and CDR2 LQKENI. V lost 3 bases and J 4 bases, leaving 10 bases between the germline ends. The chain's CDR3 is CASSPAVSNQPQHF. The CDR3 bases are TGTGCCAGCTCACCCGCGGTTTCAAATCAGCCCCAGCATTTT.